A single sample is the source of the 23 T cell receptor beta chains below, sequenced in a study of beta chain features in type 1 diabetes (dated by TCRdb to 2016 to 2018). The library was prepared using the immunoSEQ multiplex PCR assay. The entire isolated RNA was reverse transcribed using the High Capacity cDNA Reverse Transcription Kit, and thus expressed TCRB transcripts were sequenced. TCRdb took this table from immuneACCESS and kept in-frame rearrangements with V and J called. Such tables lack part of the clones; where checked against another copy, unresolved V genes explain under half of the gap, and the rest is unexplained. The sample table records about 230,000 clones; 9.6% of these occur just once. Together, the top ten hold 0.03% to 0.04% of the sample. The source material was naive CD4+ T cells from blood. This specimen's cell subset or site label, interpreted: true naive CD4+ T cells. The receptors shown here come from a woman in her late teens or twenties in good health.

The chain uses TRBV5-1 and TRBJ2-7; a weak D match, TRBD1 (6 bases). The CDR3 has 16 amino acids. Germline V gives CDR1 SGHRS, CDR2 YFSETQ. The V end lost 7 bases, the J end lost 2 bases, and 22 bases lay between the germline ends. CDR3 sequence reads: CASAPLPGTLTYEQYF. The CDR3, as DNA: TGCGCCAGCGCCCCGTTACCCGGGACATTGACCTACGAGCAGTACTTC.

The CDR3 sequence is CASSKAAGGTDTTSTGELFF. The CDR3 nucleotides are TGTGCCAGCAGCAAAGCTGCGGGGGGGACAGACACGACCTCCACCGGGGAGCTGTTTTTT. The genes are TRBV21-1 and TRBJ2-2; TRBD2, as called in the table, went unchecked against the DNA. TRBV21-1 is deemed a pseudogene. This CDR3 spans 20 amino acids.

This chain joins TRBV30 and TRBJ1-1; D is ambiguous. The CDR3 has 11 residues. CDR1 is GTSNPN and CDR2 is SVGIG in the germline V gene (reference sequence). With 3 bases removed from V and 5 bases from J, the gap between germline ends came to 7 bases. The CDR3, as DNA: TGTGCCTGGAGGGCCAGGACTGAAGCTTTCTTT. Residues: CAWRARTEAFF.

The chain employs TRBV12-5 and TRBJ2-3; 8 bases are a match to TRBD2. The V segment lost 5 bases and the J segment 0 bases; nucleotides outside the gene matches: 7. The germline gives CDR1 LGHNT, CDR2 FRNRAP. This CDR3 has 16 amino acids. This CDR3 reads CASGTGLAASTDTQYF. In DNA form, the CDR3 reads TGTGCTAGTGGTACCGGACTAGCTGCAAGCACAGATACGCAGTATTTT.

The chain links TRBV11-2 to TRBJ2-5, with TRBD2 matching 8 bases. Per germline, CDR1 SGHAT and CDR2 FQNNGV. J was trimmed by 5 bases and V by 3 bases; bases with no gene match: 2. The CDR3 loop spans 13 amino acids. The CDR3 loop is CASSLTSAETQYF. The DNA of the CDR3 is TGTGCCAGCAGCTTGACTAGCGCGGAGACCCAGTACTTC.

The rearrangement links TRBV5-4 to TRBJ2-1, with 7 bases lining up with TRBD1. The CDR3 covers 16 residues. Germline V gene sequence: CDR1 SGHNT, CDR2 YYREEE (reference sequence). V gave up 0 bases and J gave up 4 bases; unmatched junction bases: 7. This CDR3 is CASSLEGTARYNEQFF. CDR3 nucleotides: TGTGCCAGCAGCTTGGAGGGGACAGCCCGATACAATGAGCAGTTCTTC.

This clone was seen many times. The chain uses TRBV30 and TRBJ2-3; the D is unclear. Germline V CDR1 and CDR2: GTSNPN, SVGIG (reference sequence). Trimming cost V 4 bases and J 4 bases, with 9 bases left between them. The CDR3 contains 12 residues. This CDR3 reads CAWTPRSDTQYF. The CDR3 DNA follows: TGTGCCTGGACGCCGCGATCAGATACGCAGTATTTT.

The V gene is TRBV7-8, the J gene TRBJ2-3, with D possibly matching TRBD2 (6 bases). V was trimmed by 7 bases and J by 3 bases, leaving 17 bases between them. The germline gives CDR1 SGHVS, CDR2 FQNEAQ. The CDR3 length is 15 residues. The CDR3 here is CASILRREPTDTQYF. CDR3 coding DNA: TGTGCCAGCATCCTAAGACGGGAGCCTACAGATACGCAGTATTTT.

This clone was found a few times. V and J are TRBV6-5 and TRBJ2-1, with TRBD2 matching over 9 bases. The J segment lost 7 bases and the V segment lost 0 bases, leaving 7 bases of the junction unmatched. Germline V gene data show CDR1 as MNHEY and CDR2 as SVGAGI. The CDR3 consists of 16 residues. The CDR3 spells CASSYSTLAGANEQFF. In nucleotides, the CDR3 is TGTGCCAGCAGTTACTCGACCTTAGCGGGAGCGAATGAGCAGTTCTTC.

The rearrangement links TRBV18 to TRBJ2-7; 8 bases match TRBD2. The V gene end was trimmed by 4 bases and the J gene end by 5 bases; junction bases not matched to a gene: 4. The length of the CDR3 is 13 residues. From germline, CDR1 is KGHSH and CDR2 LQKENI. The CDR3 protein is CASSRSGSDEQYF. The CDR3 DNA is TGTGCCAGCTCACGGAGCGGGAGCGACGAGCAGTACTTC.

This clone was seen only a few times. This sequence joins TRBV10-2 and TRBJ2-3; 7 bases line up with TRBD2. With 7 bases clipped from V and 1 base from J, the junction kept 5 bases outside the gene matches. Germline CDR1 and CDR2: WSHSY and SAAADI. There are 14 residues in the CDR3. Written as DNA, the CDR3 is TGCGCCAGCAAGCCTAGCGGAGGCACAGATACGCAGTATTTT. Amino acid sequence: CASKPSGGTDTQYF.

This clone has just a few counts. The chain employs TRBV2 and TRBJ1-1, with 9 nucleotides matching TRBD1. CDR1 and CDR2 from the germline V gene are SNHLY and FYNNEI. V trimming: 5 bases; J trimming: 0 bases; junction bases outside the gene matches: 4. This CDR3 spans 15 amino acids. The CDR3 DNA reads TGTGCCAGCAGTATGACAGGGGGGGTGAACACTGAAGCTTTCTTT. Amino acid sequence: CASSMTGGVNTEAFF.

A note on this clone: This specimen includes other DNA sequences encoding the same CDR3. The CDR3 DNA follows: TGTGCCAGCTCACCGGGACAGGGGAATCAGCCCCAGCATTTT. Residues: CASSPGQGNQPQHF. The V gene is TRBV18, the J gene TRBJ1-5; 10 bases match TRBD1. CDR3 length equals 14 residues. The V segment lost 3 bases and the J segment 4 bases; nucleotides outside the gene matches: 0. Germline V gene lookup returns CDR1 KGHSH and CDR2 LQKENI. Complete variable domain (other parts from reference TRBV18 and TRBJ1-5): NAGVMQNPRHLVRRRGQEARLRCSPMKGHSHVYWYRQLPEEGLKFMVYLQKENIIDESGMPKERFSAEFPKEGPSILRIQQVVRGDSAAYFCASSPGQGNQPQHFGDGTRLSIL.

V is TRBV18 and J is TRBJ2-5; 13 bases map to TRBD2. V gave up 2 bases and J gave up 3 bases; unmatched junction bases: 6. This CDR3 comprises 17 residues. Germline-derived CDR1 and CDR2 are KGHSH and LQKENI. This chain's CDR3 is CASSPVLAGGVEETQYF. Written as DNA, the CDR3 is TGTGCCAGCTCACCAGTACTAGCGGGAGGGGTTGAAGAGACCCAGTACTTC. Looking up the rest from reference TRBV18 and TRBJ2-5 gives the full variable domain: NAGVMQNPRHLVRRRGQEARLRCSPMKGHSHVYWYRQLPEEGLKFMVYLQKENIIDESGMPKERFSAEFPKEGPSILRIQQVVRGDSAAYFCASSPVLAGGVEETQYFGPGTRLLVL.

This clone came up a few times. The CDR3 here is CASSSQGRGGANVLTF. The CDR3 coding sequence is TGTGCCAGCAGCTCCCAGGGGAGGGGGGGGGCCAACGTCCTGACTTTC. The rearrangement joins TRBV9 to TRBJ2-6; D is perhaps TRBD2 (7 bases). Trimming shortened V by 4 bases and J by 4 bases, and 15 bases separated the two germline ends. The CDR3 extends over 16 amino acids. Germline CDR1 and CDR2: SGDLS and YYNGEE.

The rearrangement links TRBV14 to TRBJ2-1; D unresolved. In germline, CDR1 is SGHDN, CDR2 FVKESK. V was pared by 1 base and J by 0 bases, with 13 bases between. The CDR3 is 17 amino acids. The CDR3 nucleotides read TGTGCCAGCAGCCAAGTTGGTTTGTTCAGCTCCTACAATGAGCAGTTCTTC. Encoded protein: CASSQVGLFSSYNEQFF. The variable domain in full, completed from reference TRBV14 and TRBJ2-1, reads EAGVTQFPSHSVIEKGQTVTLRCDPISGHDNLYWYRRVMGKEIKFLLHFVKESKQDESGMPNNRFLAERTGGTYSTLKVQPAELEDSGVYFCASSQVGLFSSYNEQFFGPGTRLTVL.

The rearrangement joins TRBV6-6 to TRBJ2-1, with D unresolved. This CDR3 contains 13 residues. The V end was cut by 0 bases, the J end by 10 bases, with 10 bases between. Germline CDR1 and CDR2: MNHNY and SVGAGI (reference sequence). The CDR3 DNA reads as TGTGCCAGCAGTTACTCGTTCTCGTCGGAGCAGTTCTTC. Its protein product is CASSYSFSSEQFF.

The chain uses TRBV5-1 and TRBJ1-2; TRBD1 matches 8 bases. CDR1 and CDR2 from the germline V gene are SGHRS and YFSETQ. Trimming at V came to 4 bases and at J to 3 bases, leaving 2 bases not matched to a gene. The CDR3 spans 13 residues. The CDR3 protein is CASSTDRDYGYTF. The DNA for the CDR3 is TGCGCCAGCAGCACGGACAGGGACTATGGCTACACCTTC. The variable domain in full, completed from reference TRBV5-1 and TRBJ1-2, reads KAGVTQTPRYLIKTRGQQVTLSCSPISGHRSVSWYQQTPGQGLQFLFEYFSETQRNKGNFPGRFSGRQFSNSRSEMNVSTLELGDSALYLCASSTDRDYGYTFGSGTRLTVV.

J is TRBJ2-7 and V is TRBV6-1; tentatively, D is TRBD2 (5 bases). Germline assignment: CDR1 MNHNS and CDR2 SASEGT. The germline V and J ends were trimmed by 9 bases and 7 bases, with 13 bases remaining between them. This CDR3 is 11 amino acids long. The CDR3: CARRAGGEQYF. CDR3 nucleotide sequence: TGTGCCAGGCGGGCGGGCGGGGAGCAGTACTTC.

The V gene is TRBV6-1, the J gene TRBJ1-5; 7 bases agree with TRBD1. Germline trimming cut 5 bases from V and 1 base from J; bases unmatched to any gene: 5. The CDR3 has 15 amino acids. The germline CDR1 and CDR2 sequences are MNHNS and SASEGT. CDR3 sequence reads: CASSLLGGSNQPQHF. CDR3 in DNA: TGTGCCAGCAGTCTGCTAGGGGGCAGCAATCAGCCCCAGCATTTT.

The chain recombines TRBV5-1 with TRBJ2-2, with D perhaps TRBD1 (5 bases). Trimming left V 7 bases short and J 3 bases short, with 7 bases between. The CDR3 consists of 12 residues. Germline CDR1 reads SGHRS; CDR2 reads YFSETQ. Written as DNA, the CDR3 is TGCGCCAGCCAAGGGGACACCGGGGAGCTGTTTTTT. Its translation: CASQGDTGELFF.

In this sample, this clone turned up many times. The chain employs TRBV30 and TRBJ1-2; the D is unclear. Germline-derived CDR1 and CDR2 are GTSNPN and SVGIG (reference sequence). This CDR3 comprises 10 residues. The CDR3 sequence is CGSRAVGYTF. The CDR3 DNA sequence: TGTGGATCGAGGGCGGTTGGCTACACCTTC.

Only a few counts were recorded for this clone. The chain combines TRBV7-9 with TRBJ1-3, with D perhaps matching TRBD1 (5 bases). This CDR3 spans 16 amino acids. From germline, CDR1 is SEHNR and CDR2 FQNEAQ (reference sequence). V lost 0 bases and J lost 2, with 11 bases in between. The CDR3 nucleotides read TGTGCCAGCAGCTTAGCGCGGGGCAGGGCTGGAAACACCATATATTTT. It translates to CASSLARGRAGNTIYF.